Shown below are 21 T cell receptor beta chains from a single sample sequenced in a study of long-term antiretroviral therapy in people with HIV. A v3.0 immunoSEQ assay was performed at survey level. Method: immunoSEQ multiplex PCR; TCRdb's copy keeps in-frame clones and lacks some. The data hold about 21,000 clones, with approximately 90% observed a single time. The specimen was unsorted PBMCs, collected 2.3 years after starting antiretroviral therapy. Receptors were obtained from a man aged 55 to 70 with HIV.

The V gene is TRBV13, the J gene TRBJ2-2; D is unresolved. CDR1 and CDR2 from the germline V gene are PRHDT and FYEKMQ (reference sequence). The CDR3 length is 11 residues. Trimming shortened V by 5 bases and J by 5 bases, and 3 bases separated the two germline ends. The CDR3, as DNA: TGTGCCAGCAGCGAAACCGGGGAGCTGTTTTTT. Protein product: CASSETGELFF.

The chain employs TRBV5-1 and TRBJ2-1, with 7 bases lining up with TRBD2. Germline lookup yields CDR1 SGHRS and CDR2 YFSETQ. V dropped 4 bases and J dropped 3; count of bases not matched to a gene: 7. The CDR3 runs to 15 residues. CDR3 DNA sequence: TGCGCCAGCAGCAGCGGGGAGATGATCTACAATGAGCAGTTCTTC. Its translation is CASSSGEMIYNEQFF.

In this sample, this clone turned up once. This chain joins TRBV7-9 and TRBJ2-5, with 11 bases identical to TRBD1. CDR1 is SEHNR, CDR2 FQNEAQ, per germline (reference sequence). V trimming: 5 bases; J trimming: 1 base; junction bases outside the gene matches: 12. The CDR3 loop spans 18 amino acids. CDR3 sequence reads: CASSSGQGAFNIQETQYF. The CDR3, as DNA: TGTGCCAGCAGCAGCGGACAGGGGGCTTTTAACATCCAAGAGACCCAGTACTTC.

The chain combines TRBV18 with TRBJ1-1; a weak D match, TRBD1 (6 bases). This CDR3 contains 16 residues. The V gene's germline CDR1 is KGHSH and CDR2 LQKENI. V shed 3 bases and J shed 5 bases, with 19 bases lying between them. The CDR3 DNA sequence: TGTGCCAGCTCACCTAATTTTCGGGGGGCGGGGACTGAAGCTTTCTTT. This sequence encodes CASSPNFRGAGTEAFF.

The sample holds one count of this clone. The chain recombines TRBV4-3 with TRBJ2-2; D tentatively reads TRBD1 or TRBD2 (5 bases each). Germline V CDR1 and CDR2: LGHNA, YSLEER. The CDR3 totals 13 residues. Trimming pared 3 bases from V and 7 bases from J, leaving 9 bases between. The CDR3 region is CASSQLGVGELFF. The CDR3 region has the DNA TGCGCCAGCAGCCAGCTGGGGGTCGGGGAGCTGTTTTTT.

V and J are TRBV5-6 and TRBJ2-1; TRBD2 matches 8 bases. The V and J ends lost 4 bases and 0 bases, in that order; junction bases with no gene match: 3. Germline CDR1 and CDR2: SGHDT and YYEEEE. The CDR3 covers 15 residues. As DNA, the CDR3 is TGTGCCAGCAGCCAACGGGGGGGCTCCTACAATGAGCAGTTCTTC. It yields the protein CASSQRGGSYNEQFF.

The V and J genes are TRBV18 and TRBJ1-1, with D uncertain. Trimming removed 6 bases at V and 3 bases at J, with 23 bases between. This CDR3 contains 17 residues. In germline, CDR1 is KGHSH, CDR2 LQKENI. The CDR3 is CASSLVHRPLRDTEAFF. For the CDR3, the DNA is TGTGCCAGCTCTCTCGTACACCGCCCTCTTAGAGACACTGAAGCTTTCTTT.

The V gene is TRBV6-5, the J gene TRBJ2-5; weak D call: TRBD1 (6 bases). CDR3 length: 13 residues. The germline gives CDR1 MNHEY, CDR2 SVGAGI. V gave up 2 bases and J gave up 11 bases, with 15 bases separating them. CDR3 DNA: TGTGCCAGCAGTTACGGACAGCCCCGGCGGCAGTACTTC. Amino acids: CASSYGQPRRQYF.

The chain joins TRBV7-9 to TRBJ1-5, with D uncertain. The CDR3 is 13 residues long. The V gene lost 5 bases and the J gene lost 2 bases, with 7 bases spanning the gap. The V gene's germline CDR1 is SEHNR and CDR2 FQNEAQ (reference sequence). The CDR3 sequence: CASSTPGNQPQHF. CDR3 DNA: TGTGCCAGCAGCACACCGGGCAATCAGCCCCAGCATTTT.

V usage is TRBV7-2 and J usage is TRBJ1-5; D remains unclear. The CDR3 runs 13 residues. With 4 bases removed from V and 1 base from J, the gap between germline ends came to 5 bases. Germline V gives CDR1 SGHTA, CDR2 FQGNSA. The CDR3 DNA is TGTGCCAGCAGCTCGGACAGCAATCAGCCCCAGCATTTT. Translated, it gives CASSSDSNQPQHF.

CDR3 coding DNA: TGCAGCGCCAAAGGACTACCCAATGAGCAGTTCTTC. It yields the protein CSAKGLPNEQFF. J is TRBJ2-1 and V is TRBV29-1; the D gene is possibly TRBD2 (6 bases). The CDR3 is 12 residues long. Deletions cut 7 bases from V and 6 bases from J, with 13 bases between. Germline assignment: CDR1 SQVTM and CDR2 ANQGSEA.

CDR3 DNA: TGTGCCACCCGTTACCAGCCCCAGCATTTT. This translates into CATRYQPQHF. The chain uses TRBV6-4 and TRBJ1-5; no firm D call. CDR1 MRHNA and CDR2 SNTAGT come from the germline V gene. This CDR3 is built from 10 residues. Trimming left V 10 bases short and J 7 bases short, with 8 bases between.

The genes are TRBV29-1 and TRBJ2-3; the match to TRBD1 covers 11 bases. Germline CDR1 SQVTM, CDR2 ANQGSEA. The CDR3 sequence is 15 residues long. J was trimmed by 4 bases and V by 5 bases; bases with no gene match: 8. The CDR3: CSVSPRTGGPDTQYF. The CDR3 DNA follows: TGCAGCGTTTCCCCGCGGACAGGGGGCCCAGATACGCAGTATTTT.

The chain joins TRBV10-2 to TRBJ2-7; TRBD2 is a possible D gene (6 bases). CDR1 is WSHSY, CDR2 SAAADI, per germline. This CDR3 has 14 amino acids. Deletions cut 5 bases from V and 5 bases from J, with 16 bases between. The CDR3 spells CASSPAGPQDEQYF. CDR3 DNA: TGCGCCAGCAGTCCAGCGGGCCCTCAGGACGAGCAGTACTTC.

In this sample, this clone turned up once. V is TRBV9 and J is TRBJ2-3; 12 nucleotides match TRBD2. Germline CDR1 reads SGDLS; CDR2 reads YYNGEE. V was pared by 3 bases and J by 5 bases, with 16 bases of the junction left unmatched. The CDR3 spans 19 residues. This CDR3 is CASSAPLIPSGGAIDTQYF. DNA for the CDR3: TGTGCCAGCAGCGCCCCGTTGATTCCTAGCGGGGGGGCGATAGATACGCAGTATTTT.

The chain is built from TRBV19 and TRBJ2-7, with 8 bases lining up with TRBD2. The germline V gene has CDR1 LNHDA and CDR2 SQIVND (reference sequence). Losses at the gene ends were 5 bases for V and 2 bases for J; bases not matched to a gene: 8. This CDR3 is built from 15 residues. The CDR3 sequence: CASSFFAGGAYEQYF. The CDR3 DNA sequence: TGTGCCAGTAGTTTCTTCGCGGGAGGAGCCTACGAGCAGTACTTC.

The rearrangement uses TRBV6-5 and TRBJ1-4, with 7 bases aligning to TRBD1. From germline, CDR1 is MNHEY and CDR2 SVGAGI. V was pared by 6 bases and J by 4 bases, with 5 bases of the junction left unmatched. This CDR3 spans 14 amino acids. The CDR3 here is CASRTQGHNEKLFF. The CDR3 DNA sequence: TGTGCCAGCAGGACACAGGGGCATAATGAAAAACTGTTTTTT.

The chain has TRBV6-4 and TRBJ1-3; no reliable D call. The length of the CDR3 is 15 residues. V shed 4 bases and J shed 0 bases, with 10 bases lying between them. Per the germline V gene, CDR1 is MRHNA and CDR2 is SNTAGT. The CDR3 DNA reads TGTGCCAGCAGTGGTGGACGGAACTCTGGAAACACCATATATTTT. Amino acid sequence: CASSGGRNSGNTIYF.

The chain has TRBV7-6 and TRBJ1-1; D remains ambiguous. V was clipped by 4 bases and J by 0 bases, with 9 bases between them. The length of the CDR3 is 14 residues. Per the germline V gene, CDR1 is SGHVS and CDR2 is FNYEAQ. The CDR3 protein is CASSSLPLNTEAFF. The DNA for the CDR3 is TGTGCCAGCAGCTCCCTCCCCCTGAACACTGAAGCTTTCTTT.

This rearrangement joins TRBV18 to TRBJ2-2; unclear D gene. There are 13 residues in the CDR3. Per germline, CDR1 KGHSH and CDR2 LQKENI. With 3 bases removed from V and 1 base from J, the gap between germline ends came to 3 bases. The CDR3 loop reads CASSPMNTGELFF. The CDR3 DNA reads TGTGCCAGCTCACCTATGAACACCGGGGAGCTGTTTTTT.

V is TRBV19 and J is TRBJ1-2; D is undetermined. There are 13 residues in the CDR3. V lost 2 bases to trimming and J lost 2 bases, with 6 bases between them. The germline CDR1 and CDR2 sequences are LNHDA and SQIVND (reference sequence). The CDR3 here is CASSIRQNYGYTF. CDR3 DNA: TGTGCCAGTAGTATAAGGCAAAACTATGGCTACACCTTC.